These 11 T cell receptor beta chains came from one sample sequenced in a study of blood T cell repertoires in COVID-19. Measured with immunoSEQ multiplex PCR; TCRdb has only the in-frame clones, and not every one. Of a few hundred thousand clones in the sample, about nine tenths were seen once. What was sequenced was PBMCs or T cells enriched from blood (not recorded which). These receptors originate from a man aged 35 to 55 who had recovered from COVID-19.

The chain joins TRBV2 to TRBJ1-2, with 7 bases fitting TRBD1. The junction had 10 bases not matched to a gene; V was cut back by 5 bases and J by 4 bases. Germline V gene data show CDR1 as SNHLY and CDR2 as FYNNEI. The CDR3 extends over 15 amino acids. Here the CDR3 reads CASSLNDRDLYGYTF. The CDR3 DNA sequence: TGTGCCAGCAGTCTTAATGACAGGGACCTCTATGGCTACACCTTC.

V usage is TRBV6-4 and J usage is TRBJ2-5; D possibly corresponds to TRBD2 (6 bases). In germline, CDR1 is MRHNA, CDR2 SNTAGT. The V end was cut by 0 bases, the J end by 7 bases, with 6 bases between. This CDR3 contains 12 residues. As DNA, the CDR3 is TGTGCCAGCAGTGACTCGGGGGGGACCCAGTACTTC. Protein sequence: CASSDSGGTQYF.

CDR3 in amino acids: CASSVALEAPRAFF. The CDR3 DNA follows: TGTGCCAGCAGCGTAGCACTAGAGGCGCCCCGGGCTTTCTTT. The chain links TRBV9 to TRBJ1-1; D ambiguous. In germline, CDR1 is SGDLS, CDR2 YYNGEE. V shed 0 bases and J shed 11 bases, with 17 bases lying between them. There are 14 residues in the CDR3. The full variable domain, its missing parts supplied by reference TRBV9 and TRBJ1-1, is DSGVTQTPKHLITATGQRVTLRCSPRSGDLSVYWYQQSLDQGLQFLIQYYNGEERAKGNILERFSAQQFPDLHSELNLSSLELGDSALYFCASSVALEAPRAFFGQGTRLTVV.

This chain uses TRBV24-1 with TRBJ2-1, with 7 bases identical to TRBD1. V lost 3 bases and J lost 9; bases outside the gene matches: 4. CDR1 is KGHDR and CDR2 is SFDVKD in the germline V gene. The CDR3 is 13 amino acids. CDR3 in amino acids: CATSDNRQGEQFF. The DNA for the CDR3 is TGTGCCACCAGTGATAACAGACAGGGTGAGCAGTTCTTC.

This chain links TRBV19 with TRBJ2-5, with 9 bases matching TRBD1. Germline V gives CDR1 LNHDA, CDR2 SQIVND (reference sequence). Losses at the gene ends were 4 bases for V and 7 bases for J; bases not matched to a gene: 13. This CDR3 comprises 16 residues. The CDR3 sequence is CASSKPGQGLFGTQYF. The CDR3 DNA reads as TGTGCCAGTAGTAAACCGGGACAGGGCTTATTCGGGACCCAGTACTTC.

The chain links TRBV10-3 to TRBJ2-7, with D possibly TRBD1 on 6 matching bases. The CDR3 consists of 15 residues. V lost 0 bases to trimming and J lost 6 bases, with 15 bases between them. Germline V gene lookup returns CDR1 ENHRY and CDR2 SYGVKD. CDR3 DNA: TGTGCCATCAGTGAGTCAGTAGGACAGATCGCCGAGCAGTACTTC. This encodes CAISESVGQIAEQYF.

The rearrangement uses TRBV7-2 and TRBJ1-5; a weak D match, TRBD1 (5 bases). V shed 1 base and J shed 7 bases, with 14 bases lying between them. The CDR3 length is 15 residues. Per the germline V gene, CDR1 is SGHTA and CDR2 is FQGNSA. The DNA for the CDR3 is TGTGCCAGCAGCTTAGGTTCGGGGGGAGGCCAGCCCCAGCATTTT. Translated, it gives CASSLGSGGGQPQHF.

This clone was found once. V is TRBV6-1 and J is TRBJ2-7; D might be TRBD2 (5 bases). The germline gives CDR1 MNHNS, CDR2 SASEGT. CDR3 length equals 16 residues. V gave up 2 bases and J gave up 2 bases, with 16 bases separating them. DNA of the CDR3: TGTGCCAGCAGTGAAAGAGCGAGTGGGAGAACCTACGAGCAGTACTTC. It translates to CASSERASGRTYEQYF.

This chain links TRBV7-2 with TRBJ1-1, with a possible D match to TRBD1 (5 bases). From germline, CDR1 is SGHTA and CDR2 FQGNSA. There are 19 residues in the CDR3. The V gene lost 2 bases and the J gene lost 1 base, with 23 bases spanning the gap. The CDR3 nucleotides read TGTGCCAGCAGCTTAAGGCCTAATGGTTGGGAGGGGTCGAACACTGAAGCTTTCTTT. This encodes CASSLRPNGWEGSNTEAFF. Full variable domain (rest looked up from reference TRBV7-2 and TRBJ1-1): GAGVSQSPSNKVTEKGKDVELRCDPISGHTALYWYRQSLGQGLEFLIYFQGNSAPDKSGLPSDRFSAERTGGSVSTLTIQRTQQEDSAVYLCASSLRPNGWEGSNTEAFFGQGTRLTVV.

To note about this clone: This sample includes further DNA sequences coding for the same CDR3. V and J are TRBV5-6 and TRBJ2-7; weak D call: TRBD2 (5 bases). This CDR3 contains 14 residues. Germline V gives CDR1 SGHDT, CDR2 YYEEEE. V was cut by 0 bases and J by 2 bases, with 9 bases left in between. The CDR3 DNA follows: TGTGCCAGCAGCTTGGTTGGGAGCCCCTACGAGCAGTACTTC. As protein: CASSLVGSPYEQYF.

The rearrangement joins TRBV5-6 to TRBJ2-7; 8 bases are a match to TRBD2. Germline loops: CDR1 SGHDT, CDR2 YYEEEE. The trim removed 0 bases at V and 4 bases at J, leaving 3 bases unmatched. The CDR3 consists of 14 residues. In nucleotides, the CDR3 is TGTGCCAGCAGCTTGGGCGGGAGGAGATACGAGCAGTACTTC. Translation: CASSLGGRRYEQYF. Using reference TRBV5-6 and TRBJ2-7 for the parts outside the CDR3, the full variable domain is DAGVTQSPTHLIKTRGQQVTLRCSPKSGHDTVSWYQQALGQGPQFIFQYYEEEERQRGNFPDRFSGHQFPNYSSELNVNALLLGDSALYLCASSLGGRRYEQYFGPGTRLTVT.